The entry below gives a single TCR beta chain sequence along with its context. The record originates from a study of blood T cell repertoires in COVID-19. The CDR3 loop spans 14 amino acids. V lost 5 bases and J lost 2, with 7 bases in between. Germline CDR1 and CDR2: SEHNR and FQNEAQ (reference sequence). Per the original data handling: Amplification of reference gene primers provided the estimated nucleated cell counts. Here immunoSEQ multiplex PCR was the method, and the copy in TCRdb shows in-frame clones only, minus some. V and J calls and clone size are those listed in that table; D and trimming were worked out from the DNA. In the table there are about 400,000 clones, around 88% of which are singletons.

This TCR was recovered from a woman under 40 with acute or convalescent COVID-19. This chain connects TRBV7-9 to TRBJ2-6, with TRBD1 as a possible D gene (5 bases). Sequenced: peripheral blood. The CDR3 loop is CASSARAGANVLTF. The CDR3, as DNA: TGTGCCAGCAGCGCCAGGGCTGGGGCCAACGTCCTGACTTTC.